The 32 T cell receptor beta chains listed next were all sequenced from one sample in a study of T cell changes during pregnancy in multiple sclerosis. The table came from immunoSEQ multiplex PCR; TCRdb's copy has only in-frame clones and leaves some out. Among some 59,000 clones, about nine tenths were seen once, and the ten largest hold about 2.5%. The starting material was peripheral blood, obtained in the first trimester of pregnancy. Receptors were obtained from a female donor with multiple sclerosis, enrolled in a pregnancy study.

The chain uses TRBV2 and TRBJ2-5; D gene uncertain. CDR3 length: 12 amino acids. Germline CDR1 SNHLY, CDR2 FYNNEI. Trimming stripped 7 bases from V and 5 bases from J, with 11 bases between. The CDR3 bases are TGTGCCAGCAACCGACAATTGGAGACCCAGTACTTC. It translates to CASNRQLETQYF. Full variable domain (outside the CDR3, taken from reference TRBV2 and TRBJ2-5): EPEVTQTPSHQVTQMGQEVILRCVPISNHLYFYWYRQILGQKVEFLVSFYNNEISEKSEIFDDQFSVERPDGSNFTLKIRSTKLEDSAMYFCASNRQLETQYFGPGTRLLVL.

This rearrangement joins TRBV19 to TRBJ2-7; the D gene is possibly TRBD2 (6 bases). The CDR3 is made up of 14 amino acids. From germline, CDR1 is LNHDA and CDR2 SQIVND (reference sequence). V lost 3 bases to trimming and J lost 4 bases, with 13 bases between them. The CDR3 here is CASSIRTGEYEQYF. CDR3 DNA sequence: TGTGCCAGTAGTATCAGGACGGGGGAATACGAGCAGTACTTC. The full variable domain, completed using reference TRBV19 and TRBJ2-7, is DGGITQSPKYLFRKEGQNVTLSCEQNLNHDAMYWYRQDPGQGLRLIYYSQIVNDFQKGDIAEGYSVSREKKESFPLTVTSAQKNPTAFYLCASSIRTGEYEQYFGPGTRLTVT.

The chain combines TRBV25-1 with TRBJ2-7; 10 positions agree with TRBD2. The CDR3 extends over 16 amino acids. Germline CDR1 is MGHDK and CDR2 is SYGVNS. V gave up 3 bases and J gave up 4 bases; unmatched junction bases: 9. CDR3 region: CASSDPEASGRYEQYF. The DNA for the CDR3 is TGTGCCAGCAGTGATCCAGAGGCTAGCGGGAGATACGAGCAGTACTTC.

This chain links TRBV19 with TRBJ1-1; D call uncertain. Germline V gene lookup returns CDR1 LNHDA and CDR2 SQIVND (reference sequence). Trimming shortened V by 3 bases and J by 11 bases, and 19 bases separated the two germline ends. The CDR3 extends over 14 amino acids. CDR3 nucleotide sequence: TGTGCCAGTAGTATTCAAGGAGGTCAGTCCGAGGCTTTCTTT. This codes for CASSIQGGQSEAFF.

The V call is TRBV5-1, the J call TRBJ2-1, with 8 nucleotides matching TRBD1. V lost 3 bases and J lost 0; bases outside the gene matches: 2. The CDR3 contains 15 residues. CDR1 and CDR2 (germline): SGHRS, YFSETQ. The CDR3 DNA reads as TGCGCCAGCAGCTCCGGACAGGGCTCCTACAATGAGCAGTTCTTC. The encoded protein is CASSSGQGSYNEQFF.

The J gene is TRBJ1-1, the V gene TRBV9; perhaps TRBD1 as D (6 bases). V shed 2 bases and J shed 8 bases, with 16 bases lying between them. Germline CDR1 and CDR2: SGDLS and YYNGEE. This CDR3 has 14 residues. Written as DNA, the CDR3 is TGTGCCAGCAGCGTCGACCAGTCGGGACAAGAAGCTTTCTTT. Translated: CASSVDQSGQEAFF.

V gene TRBV27 combines with J gene TRBJ2-5; D unclear. Trimming took off 2 bases at V and 1 base at J, with 11 bases between the two ends. CDR1 is MNHEY and CDR2 is SMNVEV in the germline V gene (reference sequence). This CDR3 has 15 amino acids. The CDR3: CASSLNPASQETQYF. The CDR3 bases are TGTGCCAGCAGTTTAAATCCCGCTAGCCAAGAGACCCAGTACTTC.

The V gene is TRBV5-6, the J gene TRBJ1-4; 8 bases line up with TRBD1. Germline V gene sequence: CDR1 SGHDT, CDR2 YYEEEE. The CDR3 has 14 amino acids. The V and J ends lost 5 bases and 5 bases, in that order; junction bases with no gene match: 5. In DNA, the CDR3 is TGTGCCAGCAGAACACAGGGGGGGAATGAAAAACTGTTTTTT. It codes for CASRTQGGNEKLFF. The full variable domain, rest sourced from reference TRBV5-6 and TRBJ1-4, is DAGVTQSPTHLIKTRGQQVTLRCSPKSGHDTVSWYQQALGQGPQFIFQYYEEEERQRGNFPDRFSGHQFPNYSSELNVNALLLGDSALYLCASRTQGGNEKLFFGSGTQLSVL.

This chain connects TRBV5-1 to TRBJ2-5; TRBD2 is a possible D gene (5 bases). V lost 0 bases and J lost 5, with 11 bases in between. This CDR3 is built from 14 residues. Germline V gives CDR1 SGHRS, CDR2 YFSETQ. As DNA, the CDR3 is TGCGCCAGCAGCTTGGACGGACTCGGGGAGACCCAGTACTTC. Translation gives CASSLDGLGETQYF.

The V and J genes are TRBV30 and TRBJ2-2; 9 bases match TRBD1. Looked up from germline, CDR1 is GTSNPN and CDR2 is SVGIG (reference sequence). V gave up 3 bases and J gave up 3 bases; unmatched junction bases: 5. This CDR3 has 15 amino acids. This CDR3 reads CAWRRQGGDTGELFF. DNA of the CDR3: TGTGCCTGGAGGCGACAGGGGGGAGACACCGGGGAGCTGTTTTTT.

J is TRBJ1-2 and V is TRBV2, with D perhaps matching TRBD1 (6 bases). Trimming took off 11 bases at V and 0 bases at J, with 13 bases between the two ends. There are 13 residues in the CDR3. From germline, CDR1 is SNHLY and CDR2 FYNNEI. The CDR3 protein is CAGRTAANYGYTF. CDR3 in DNA: TGTGCCGGTAGGACAGCGGCTAACTATGGCTACACCTTC.

The chain combines TRBV5-1 with TRBJ2-3; D is possibly TRBD1 (6 bases). V dropped 7 bases and J dropped 3 bases, with 21 bases sitting between them. The CDR3 has 16 amino acids. CDR1 is SGHRS, CDR2 YFSETQ, per germline. The CDR3 DNA is TGCGCCAGCTTCCATGGGGGTACAGGGAATACAGATACGCAGTATTTT. Its translation is CASFHGGTGNTDTQYF. Combining the CDR3 with reference TRBV5-1 and TRBJ2-3 gives the whole variable domain KAGVTQTPRYLIKTRGQQVTLSCSPISGHRSVSWYQQTPGQGLQFLFEYFSETQRNKGNFPGRFSGRQFSNSRSEMNVSTLELGDSALYLCASFHGGTGNTDTQYFGPGTRLTVL.

The rearrangement uses TRBV19 and TRBJ1-2, with a tentative D call TRBD1 (6 bases). The germline V and J ends were trimmed by 4 bases and 3 bases, with 15 bases remaining between them. The germline gives CDR1 LNHDA, CDR2 SQIVND (reference sequence). The CDR3 is made up of 15 amino acids. The CDR3 protein is CASSTHQGNHYGYTF. The CDR3 nucleotides read TGTGCCAGTAGTACCCATCAGGGGAATCACTATGGCTACACCTTC. Using reference TRBV19 and TRBJ1-2 for the parts outside the CDR3, the full variable domain is DGGITQSPKYLFRKEGQNVTLSCEQNLNHDAMYWYRQDPGQGLRLIYYSQIVNDFQKGDIAEGYSVSREKKESFPLTVTSAQKNPTAFYLCASSTHQGNHYGYTFGSGTRLTVV.

This sequence joins TRBV19 and TRBJ2-1; 10 nucleotides agree with TRBD2. The CDR3 extends over 16 amino acids. CDR1 and CDR2 (germline): LNHDA, SQIVND (reference sequence). J was trimmed by 9 bases and V by 7 bases; bases with no gene match: 15. The CDR3 spells CASMVGGLAGVGEQFF. The CDR3 DNA reads TGTGCCAGTATGGTGGGAGGGCTAGCGGGAGTCGGTGAGCAGTTCTTC.

The J gene is TRBJ1-2, the V gene TRBV6-5, with TRBD1 as a possible D gene (5 bases). CDR1 is MNHEY, CDR2 SVGAGI, per germline. This CDR3 is 15 amino acids long. V was shortened by 0 bases and J by 8 bases, with 16 bases between the two germline ends. In DNA, the CDR3 is TGTGCCAGCAGTTACTCAGGGACTCCCGATGGCGGCTACACCTTC. It encodes CASSYSGTPDGGYTF.

The genes are TRBV2 and TRBJ2-3; 8 positions match TRBD2. CDR1 and CDR2 from the germline V gene are SNHLY and FYNNEI. This CDR3 spans 18 amino acids. The ends lost 6 bases at V and 0 bases at J; junction bases unmatched: 14. The CDR3 sequence: CASSSGAGDFWSTDTQYF. In DNA, the CDR3 is TGTGCCAGCAGCTCAGGAGCGGGAGATTTTTGGAGCACAGATACGCAGTATTTT.

J is TRBJ2-2 and V is TRBV11-3; D remains unclear. The germline V gene encodes CDR1 SGHNT and CDR2 YENEEA. V dropped 4 bases and J dropped 6 bases, with 6 bases sitting between them. The CDR3 has 12 residues. The CDR3 protein is CASSSTAGELFF. CDR3 nucleotide sequence: TGTGCCAGCAGCTCAACAGCCGGGGAGCTGTTTTTT.

The chain uses TRBV30 and TRBJ1-6; the D is unclear. From germline, CDR1 is GTSNPN and CDR2 SVGIG (reference sequence). The CDR3 is made up of 15 amino acids. V lost 2 bases and J lost 4, with 12 bases in between. CDR3: CAWSRQAQYNSPLHF. In DNA form, the CDR3 reads TGTGCCTGGAGTAGACAAGCTCAATATAATTCACCCCTCCACTTT.

CDR3 sequence: CASSSTGSAGELFF. CDR3 DNA: TGTGCCAGCAGTTCGACAGGGTCGGCCGGGGAGCTGTTTTTT. The chain has TRBV27 and TRBJ2-2; 7 bases are a match to TRBD1. The V gene end was trimmed by 4 bases and the J gene end by 6 bases; junction bases not matched to a gene: 5. Germline V CDR1 and CDR2: MNHEY, SMNVEV (reference sequence). This CDR3 has 14 amino acids.

This clone appeared a few times. This sequence joins TRBV6-6 and TRBJ1-3; the match to TRBD1 covers 7 bases. The CDR3 has 14 amino acids. Germline CDR1 MNHNY, CDR2 SVGAGI (reference sequence). V lost 8 bases, J lost 0 bases, and 4 bases stayed unmatched. In DNA form, the CDR3 reads TGTGCCAGCCGGACAGGAAACTCTGGAAACACCATATATTTT. Translated: CASRTGNSGNTIYF.

The V and J genes are TRBV18 and TRBJ1-1; 7 bases map to TRBD1. The CDR3 extends over 18 amino acids. The germline V gene encodes CDR1 KGHSH and CDR2 LQKENI. V shed 5 bases and J 3 bases; nucleotides not matched to a gene: 18. The CDR3: CASSTAGQLSFLYTEAFF. DNA for the CDR3: TGTGCCAGCTCAACGGCGGGACAGTTATCCTTTTTATACACTGAAGCTTTCTTT.

The gene calls are TRBV4-2 and TRBJ2-1; 7 bases are a match to TRBD2. The CDR3 has 14 amino acids. V lost 0 bases, J lost 10 bases, and 6 bases stayed unmatched. Germline loops: CDR1 LGHNA, CDR2 YNFKEQ. The chain's CDR3 is CASSQDSGGLEQFF. The CDR3 nucleotides are TGTGCCAGCAGCCAAGATTCTGGGGGACTAGAGCAGTTCTTC.

The chain is built from TRBV18 and TRBJ1-1, with D hard to call. From germline, CDR1 is KGHSH and CDR2 LQKENI. The V end was cut by 4 bases, the J end by 0 bases, with 21 bases between. The CDR3 is 18 amino acids. DNA for the CDR3: TGTGCCAGCTCACGGGCCGGGATTGAAGGGAGGATGAACACTGAAGCTTTCTTT. Protein sequence: CASSRAGIEGRMNTEAFF.

This clone was found a few times. V usage is TRBV30 and J usage is TRBJ1-5; no definite D call. This CDR3 region has 12 residues. CDR1 is GTSNPN and CDR2 is SVGIG in the germline V gene (reference sequence). V was trimmed by 3 bases and J by 4 bases, leaving 7 bases between them. CDR3 sequence reads: CAWSVSNQPQHF. In DNA form, the CDR3 reads TGTGCCTGGAGCGTTTCGAATCAGCCCCAGCATTTT.

The rearrangement joins TRBV5-1 to TRBJ2-7, with 8 nucleotides matching TRBD2. The CDR3 is 18 residues long. The V gene's germline CDR1 is SGHRS and CDR2 YFSETQ. Losses at the gene ends were 2 bases for V and 7 bases for J; bases not matched to a gene: 20. CDR3 bases: TGCGCCAGCAGCTTTCAACCGGGCACTAGCGGAGGTTTGGTGGAGCAGTACTTC. The encoded protein is CASSFQPGTSGGLVEQYF. The full variable domain, its missing parts supplied by reference TRBV5-1 and TRBJ2-7, is KAGVTQTPRYLIKTRGQQVTLSCSPISGHRSVSWYQQTPGQGLQFLFEYFSETQRNKGNFPGRFSGRQFSNSRSEMNVSTLELGDSALYLCASSFQPGTSGGLVEQYFGPGTRLTVT.

The chain recombines TRBV19 with TRBJ1-2, with 9 bases identical to TRBD1. CDR1 and CDR2 (germline): LNHDA, SQIVND (reference sequence). The CDR3 loop spans 13 amino acids. This chain's CDR3 is CAISPRDRDGYTF. CDR3 nucleotides: TGTGCTATAAGCCCCCGGGACAGGGATGGCTACACCTTC.

J is TRBJ2-1 and V is TRBV2; no definite D call. Trimming took 6 bases from V and 1 from J, leaving 7 bases between them. CDR1 is SNHLY, CDR2 FYNNEI, per germline. The CDR3 covers 13 residues. CDR3 sequence reads: CASRSGSYNEQFF. The CDR3 DNA is TGTGCCAGCAGGTCAGGATCCTACAATGAGCAGTTCTTC.

This clone appeared a single time. The chain employs TRBV7-9 and TRBJ2-3; weak D call: TRBD2 (6 bases). Germline CDR1 SEHNR, CDR2 FQNEAQ (reference sequence). The ends were cut back, 0 bases at V and 5 bases at J, with 12 bases in the middle. The CDR3 loop spans 15 amino acids. The CDR3 region is CASSLALAGKDTQYF. The CDR3 bases are TGTGCCAGCAGCTTAGCCCTGGCGGGGAAAGATACGCAGTATTTT.

This clone was detected a few times. The gene calls are TRBV19 and TRBJ1-2, with a tentative D call TRBD1 (6 bases). Germline CDR1 and CDR2: LNHDA and SQIVND (reference sequence). The V end was cut by 5 bases, the J end by 8 bases, with 15 bases between. The CDR3 is made up of 13 amino acids. CDR3 coding DNA: TGTGCCAGTAGTGTAAGACAGGCTAAGGGCTACACCTTC. The encoded protein is CASSVRQAKGYTF.

The chain is built from TRBV30 and TRBJ1-2; TRBD1 aligns across 7 bases. Germline-derived CDR1 and CDR2 are GTSNPN and SVGIG (reference sequence). V lost 2 bases, J lost 6 bases, and 3 bases stayed unmatched. This CDR3 comprises 12 residues. CDR3 nucleotides: TGTGCCTGGAGTCCCGGGACAGATGGCTACACCTTC. It specifies CAWSPGTDGYTF.

This chain uses TRBV29-1 with TRBJ1-3; D gene ambiguous. Germline values: CDR1 SQVTM, CDR2 ANQGSEA. The CDR3 extends over 13 amino acids. V was cut by 3 bases and J by 0 bases, with 6 bases left in between. The CDR3 sequence: CSVELSSGNTIYF. The CDR3 coding sequence is TGCAGCGTTGAGCTCAGCTCTGGAAACACCATATATTTT.

The J gene is TRBJ2-1, the V gene TRBV5-1, with TRBD2 identical over 12 bases. This CDR3 has 14 amino acids. Trimming removed 7 bases from V and 9 bases from J; junction bases left unmatched: 8. Per the germline V gene, CDR1 is SGHRS and CDR2 is YFSETQ. The CDR3 nucleotides read TGCGCCAGCGCTAGCGGGAGGGCCTTTGGTGAGCAGTTCTTC. Amino acid sequence: CASASGRAFGEQFF.